This T cell receptor beta chain was identified in a study of technical replicates of blood from several donors. Trimming pared 3 bases from V and 5 bases from J, leaving 19 bases between. CDR3 length equals 16 residues. Using immunoSEQ multiplex PCR, the repertoire was profiled, and TCRdb retains in-frame clones only, with some absent. The table lists more than 65,000 clones, roughly 92% of them singletons. What was sequenced was T cells isolated from PBMCs. This TCR was recovered from a human donor in good health. The J gene is TRBJ2-5, the V gene TRBV23-1, with D maybe TRBD2 (5 bases). Being an ORF, TRBV23-1 has a function that is uncertain. CDR3 coding DNA: TGCGCCAGCAGTCACTTTTTTCCCGGGGTGTGGGAGACCCAGTACTTC. Protein: CASSHFFPGVWETQYF.